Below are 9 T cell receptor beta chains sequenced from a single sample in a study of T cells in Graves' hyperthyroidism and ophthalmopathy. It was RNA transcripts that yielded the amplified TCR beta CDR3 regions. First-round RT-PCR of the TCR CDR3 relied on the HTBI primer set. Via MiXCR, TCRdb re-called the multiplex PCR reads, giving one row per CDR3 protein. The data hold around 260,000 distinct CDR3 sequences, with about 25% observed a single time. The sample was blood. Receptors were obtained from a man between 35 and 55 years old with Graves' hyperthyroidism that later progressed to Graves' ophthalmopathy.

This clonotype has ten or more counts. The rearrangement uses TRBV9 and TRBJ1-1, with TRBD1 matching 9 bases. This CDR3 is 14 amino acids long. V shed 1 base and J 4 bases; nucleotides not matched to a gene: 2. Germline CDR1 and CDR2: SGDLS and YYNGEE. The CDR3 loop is CASSVTGGSTEAFF. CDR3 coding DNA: TGTGCCAGCAGCGTAACAGGGGGCTCCACTGAAGCTTTCTTT.

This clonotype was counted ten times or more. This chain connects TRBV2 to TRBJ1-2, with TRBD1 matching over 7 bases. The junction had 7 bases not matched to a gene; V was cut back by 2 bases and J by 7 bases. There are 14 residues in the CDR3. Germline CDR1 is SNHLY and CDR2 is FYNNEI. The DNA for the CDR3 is TGTGCCAGCAGTGAATTTAGACAGGGAAGTGGCTACACCTTC. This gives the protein CASSEFRQGSGYTF. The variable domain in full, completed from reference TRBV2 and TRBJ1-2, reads EPEVTQTPSHQVTQMGQEVILRCVPISNHLYFYWYRQILGQKVEFLVSFYNNEISEKSEIFDDQFSVERPDGSNFTLKIRSTKLEDSAMYFCASSEFRQGSGYTFGSGTRLTVV.

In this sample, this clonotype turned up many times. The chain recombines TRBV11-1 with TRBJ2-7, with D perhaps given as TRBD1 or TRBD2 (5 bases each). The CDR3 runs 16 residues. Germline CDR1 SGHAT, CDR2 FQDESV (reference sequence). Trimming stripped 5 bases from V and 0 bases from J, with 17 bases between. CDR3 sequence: CASSPLRDAHSYEQYF. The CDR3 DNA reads TGTGCCAGCAGCCCACTTCGGGACGCCCACTCCTACGAGCAGTACTTC.

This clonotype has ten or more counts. CDR3 loop: CASSRGQSYEQYF. CDR3 nucleotides: TGTGCCAGCAGCCGAGGACAGTCCTACGAGCAGTACTTC. This chain joins TRBV12-3 or TRBV12-4 and TRBJ2-7; tentatively, D is TRBD1 (6 bases). The V gene lost 6 bases and the J gene lost 1 base, with 10 bases spanning the gap. The CDR3 has 13 amino acids.

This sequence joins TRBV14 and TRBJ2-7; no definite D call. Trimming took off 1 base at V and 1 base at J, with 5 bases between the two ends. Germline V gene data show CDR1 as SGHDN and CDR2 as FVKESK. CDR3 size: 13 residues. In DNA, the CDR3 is TGTGCCAGCAGCCAAGGTCATTCCTACGAGCAGTACTTC. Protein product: CASSQGHSYEQYF.

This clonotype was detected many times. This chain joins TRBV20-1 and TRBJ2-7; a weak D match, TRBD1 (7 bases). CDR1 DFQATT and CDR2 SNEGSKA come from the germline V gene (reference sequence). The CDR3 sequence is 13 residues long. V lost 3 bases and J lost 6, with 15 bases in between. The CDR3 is CSARGGQLIEQYF. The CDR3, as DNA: TGCAGTGCTAGGGGGGGACAGCTAATCGAGCAGTACTTC.

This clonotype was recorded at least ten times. DNA for the CDR3: TGTGCCAGCAGCTTTACATGGGGTGTCGAGCAGTACTTC. Residues: CASSFTWGVEQYF. The chain is built from TRBV5-6 and TRBJ2-7; no reliable D call. The CDR3 runs to 13 residues. With 2 bases removed from V and 6 bases from J, the gap between germline ends came to 12 bases. Germline values: CDR1 SGHDT, CDR2 YYEEEE.

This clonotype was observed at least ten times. The CDR3 sequence: CASSFRRDSPLHF. CDR3 sequence (DNA): TGTGCCAGCAGTTTCCGCAGAGATTCACCCCTCCACTTT. V and J are TRBV27 and TRBJ1-6; no firm D call. The CDR3 has 13 residues. V was clipped by 3 bases and J by 8 bases, with 8 bases between them. CDR1 MNHEY and CDR2 SMNVEV come from the germline V gene (reference sequence).

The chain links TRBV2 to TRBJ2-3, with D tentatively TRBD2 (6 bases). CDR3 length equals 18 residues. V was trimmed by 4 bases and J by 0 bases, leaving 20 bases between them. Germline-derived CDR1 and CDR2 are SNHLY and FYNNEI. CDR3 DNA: TGTGCCAGCAGTGGGGGTCGGGACTTCTCGACTAGCACAGATACGCAGTATTTT. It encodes CASSGGRDFSTSTDTQYF. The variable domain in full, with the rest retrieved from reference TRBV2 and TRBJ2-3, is EPEVTQTPSHQVTQMGQEVILRCVPISNHLYFYWYRQILGQKVEFLVSFYNNEISEKSEIFDDQFSVERPDGSNFTLKIRSTKLEDSAMYFCASSGGRDFSTSTDTQYFGPGTRLTVL.